This TCR beta chain was documented in a study of CD8 T cells in Susac syndrome. Study-wide results and limits: Susac syndrome CD4+ T cell repertoires showed no clonal expansion.

J gave up 3 bases and V 4 bases, and 2 bases lay outside the gene matches. The CDR3 loop spans 14 amino acids. From germline, CDR1 is LGHDT and CDR2 YNNKEL (reference sequence). For this clonotype: Its antigen is not identified.

When the RNA was reverse transcribed, random hexamers were used with an input of roughly 0.5 to 1 ug. The amplification used immunoSEQ multiplex PCR on TCR beta CDR3; it spanned 54 Vbeta and 13 Jbeta. TCRdb redid the calling of the immunoSEQ multiplex PCR reads with MiXCR, one entry per CDR3 protein. Here the sample spans about 190,000 distinct CDR3 sequences, around 90% being singletons. TCR beta sequences were obtained from blood CD8+ and CD4+ T cells. The diagnostic criteria were recently defined, and patients with Susac syndrome met them for definite or probable disease. The V and J genes are TRBV3-1 and TRBJ1-2; 10 bases match TRBD1. Sequenced material: CD4+ T cells from PBMCs. This TCR was sampled from a human donor with Susac syndrome. The CDR3 spells CASSPGTGDYGYTF. CDR3 nucleotides: TGTGCCAGCAGCCCCGGGACAGGGGACTATGGCTACACCTTC.